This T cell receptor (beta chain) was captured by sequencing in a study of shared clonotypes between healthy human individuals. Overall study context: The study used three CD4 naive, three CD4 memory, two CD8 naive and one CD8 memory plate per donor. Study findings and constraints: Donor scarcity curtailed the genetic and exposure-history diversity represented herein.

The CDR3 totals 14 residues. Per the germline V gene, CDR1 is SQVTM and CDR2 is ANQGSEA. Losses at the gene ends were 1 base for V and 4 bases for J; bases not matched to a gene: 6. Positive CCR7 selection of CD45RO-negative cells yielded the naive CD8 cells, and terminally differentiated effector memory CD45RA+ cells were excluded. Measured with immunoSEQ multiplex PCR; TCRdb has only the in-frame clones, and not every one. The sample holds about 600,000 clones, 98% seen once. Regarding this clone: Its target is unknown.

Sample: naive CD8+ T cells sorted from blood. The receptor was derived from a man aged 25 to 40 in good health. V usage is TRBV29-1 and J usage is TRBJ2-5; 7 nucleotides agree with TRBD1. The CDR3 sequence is CSVEGGTAGETQYF. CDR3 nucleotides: TGCAGCGTTGAAGGTGGGACAGCAGGAGAGACCCAGTACTTC.